One sample yielded the 2 T cell receptor beta chains listed below, sequenced in a study of T cell repertoires in cytomegalovirus infection. These receptors have no known antigen. From the reads, TCRdb called clonotypes with MiXCR, one entry per CDR3 protein. The data hold under 500,000 distinct CDR3 sequences, with approximately 40% observed a single time. This specimen consisted of cultured PBMCs, obtained from culture after CMV antigen stimulation. These receptors all come from a human donor in good health (CMV status not recorded). Some clones in this sample may be carry-over from other donors' samples.

The chain carries TRBV6-2 or TRBV6-3 and TRBJ2-7; a weak D match, TRBD2 (5 bases). V lost 7 bases to trimming and J lost 5 bases, with 18 bases between them. CDR1 and CDR2 (germline): MNHEY, SVGEGT. The CDR3 runs 14 residues. CDR3 loop: CASTSLGGVDEQYF. The DNA of the CDR3 is TGTGCCAGCACTAGCCTAGGTGGGGTCGACGAGCAGTACTTC.

This clonotype turned up a few times. The DNA for the CDR3 is TGTGCCAGCAGCTTCCGTGTCGGGGGGGCCGGCGAGCAGTACTTC. This codes for CASSFRVGGAGEQYF. The rearrangement uses TRBV7-2 and TRBJ2-7, with 8 bases identical to TRBD2. Unmatched junction bases numbered 10, after V lost 3 bases and J lost 6 bases. Germline V lookup: CDR1 SGHTA, CDR2 FQGNSA. The CDR3 extends over 15 amino acids.